This TCR beta chain was documented in a study of blood T cell repertoires in COVID-19. Study at large: Researchers got acute and convalescent COVID-19 samples from the United States, Italy and Spain.

V shed 4 bases, J shed 7 bases, and the junction held 18 bases outside the gene matches. Germline V CDR1 and CDR2: SGHNT, YENEEA. There are 17 residues in the CDR3. Original processing notes: It was from reference gene primer amplification that nucleated cell counts were estimated. Assay: immunoSEQ multiplex PCR; the TCRdb copy retains only in-frame clones and omits some. V and J calls and clone size are copied from that table; D and trimming were computed from the DNA. Counted here are more than 95,000 clones, around nine tenths occurring once; the ten biggest clones make up 5% to 6.5%. The V call is TRBV11-3, the J call TRBJ2-7, with 8 nucleotides matching TRBD2. The sample taken for sequencing was peripheral blood. The receptor was derived from a human donor in a cohort sampled during active COVID-19. Written as DNA, the CDR3 is TGTGCCAGCAGCTCAGGTCGGGGGGCGGGAGGCCCCCCTGAGCAGTACTTC. Protein: CASSSGRGAGGPPEQYF.